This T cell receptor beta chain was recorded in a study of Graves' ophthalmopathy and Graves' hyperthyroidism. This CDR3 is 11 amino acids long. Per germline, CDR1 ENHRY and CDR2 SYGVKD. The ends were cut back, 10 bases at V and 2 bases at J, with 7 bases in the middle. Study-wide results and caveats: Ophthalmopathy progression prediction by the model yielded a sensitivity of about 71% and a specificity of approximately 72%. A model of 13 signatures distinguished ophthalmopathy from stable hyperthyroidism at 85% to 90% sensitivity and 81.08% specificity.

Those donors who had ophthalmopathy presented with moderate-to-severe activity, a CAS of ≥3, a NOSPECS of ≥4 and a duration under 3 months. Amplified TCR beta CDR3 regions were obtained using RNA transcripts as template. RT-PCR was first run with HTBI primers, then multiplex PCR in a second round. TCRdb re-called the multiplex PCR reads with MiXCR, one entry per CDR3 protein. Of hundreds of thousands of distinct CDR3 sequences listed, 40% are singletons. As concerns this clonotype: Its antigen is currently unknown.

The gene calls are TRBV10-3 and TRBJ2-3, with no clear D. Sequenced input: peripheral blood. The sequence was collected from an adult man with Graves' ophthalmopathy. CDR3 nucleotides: TGTGCCACCACAACCACAGATACGCAGTATTTT. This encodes CATTTTDTQYF.